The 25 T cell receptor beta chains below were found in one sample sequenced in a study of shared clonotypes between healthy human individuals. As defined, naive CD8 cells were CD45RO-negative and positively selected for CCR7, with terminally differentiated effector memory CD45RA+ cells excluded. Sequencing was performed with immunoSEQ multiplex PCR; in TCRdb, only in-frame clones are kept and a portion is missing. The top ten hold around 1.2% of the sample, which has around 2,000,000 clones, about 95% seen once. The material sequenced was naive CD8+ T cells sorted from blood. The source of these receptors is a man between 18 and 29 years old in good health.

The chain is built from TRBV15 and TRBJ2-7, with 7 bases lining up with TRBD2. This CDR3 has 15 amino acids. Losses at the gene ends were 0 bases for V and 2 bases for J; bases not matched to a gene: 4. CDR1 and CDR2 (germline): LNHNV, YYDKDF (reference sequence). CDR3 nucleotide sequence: TGTGCCACCAGCAGAGATGAGGGAGGGCCCTACGAGCAGTACTTC. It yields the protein CATSRDEGGPYEQYF.

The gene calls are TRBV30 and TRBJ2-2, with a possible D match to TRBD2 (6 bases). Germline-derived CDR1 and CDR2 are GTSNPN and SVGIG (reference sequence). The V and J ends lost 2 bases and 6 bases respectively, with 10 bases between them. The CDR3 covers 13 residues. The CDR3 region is CAWSWEAAGELFF. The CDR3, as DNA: TGTGCCTGGAGTTGGGAGGCTGCCGGGGAGCTGTTTTTT.

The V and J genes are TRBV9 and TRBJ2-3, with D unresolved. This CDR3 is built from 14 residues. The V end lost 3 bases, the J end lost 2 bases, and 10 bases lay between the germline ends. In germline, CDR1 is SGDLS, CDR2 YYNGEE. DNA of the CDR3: TGTGCCAGCAGCGAGAGTGATTTCACAGATACGCAGTATTTT. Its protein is CASSESDFTDTQYF. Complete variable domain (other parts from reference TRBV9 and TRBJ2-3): DSGVTQTPKHLITATGQRVTLRCSPRSGDLSVYWYQQSLDQGLQFLIQYYNGEERAKGNILERFSAQQFPDLHSELNLSSLELGDSALYFCASSESDFTDTQYFGPGTRLTVL.

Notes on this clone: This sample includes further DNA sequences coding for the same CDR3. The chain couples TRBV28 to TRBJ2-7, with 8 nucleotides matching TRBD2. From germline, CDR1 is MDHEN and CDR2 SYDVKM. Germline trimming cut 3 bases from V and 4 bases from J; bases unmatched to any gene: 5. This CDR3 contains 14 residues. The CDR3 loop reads CASSLSGGGYEQYF. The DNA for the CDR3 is TGTGCCAGCAGTTTGAGCGGCGGGGGGTACGAGCAGTACTTC.

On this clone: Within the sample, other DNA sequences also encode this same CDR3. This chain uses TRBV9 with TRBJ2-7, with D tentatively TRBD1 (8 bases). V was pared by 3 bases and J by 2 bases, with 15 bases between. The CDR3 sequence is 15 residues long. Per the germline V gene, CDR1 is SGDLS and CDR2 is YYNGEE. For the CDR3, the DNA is TGTGCCAGCAGCGAGGGAGGGACAGGAACCTACGAGCAGTACTTC. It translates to CASSEGGTGTYEQYF.

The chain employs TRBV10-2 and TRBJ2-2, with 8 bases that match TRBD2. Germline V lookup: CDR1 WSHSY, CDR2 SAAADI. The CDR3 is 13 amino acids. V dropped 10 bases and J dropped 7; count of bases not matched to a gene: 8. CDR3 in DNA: TGCGCCACCCTTTGGACTAGCCTCGGGGAGCTGTTTTTT. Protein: CATLWTSLGELFF.

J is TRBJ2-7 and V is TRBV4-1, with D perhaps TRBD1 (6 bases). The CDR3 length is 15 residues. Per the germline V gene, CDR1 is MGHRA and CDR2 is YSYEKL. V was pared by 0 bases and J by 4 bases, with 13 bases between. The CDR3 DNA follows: TGCGCCAGCAGCCAAGAACTTGGACAGACTTACGAGCAGTACTTC. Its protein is CASSQELGQTYEQYF.

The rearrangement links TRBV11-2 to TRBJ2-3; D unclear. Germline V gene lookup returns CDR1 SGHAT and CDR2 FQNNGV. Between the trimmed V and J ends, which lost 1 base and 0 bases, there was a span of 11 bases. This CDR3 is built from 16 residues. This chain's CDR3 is CASSLVVQTSTDTQYF. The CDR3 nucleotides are TGTGCCAGCAGCTTAGTTGTACAGACTAGCACAGATACGCAGTATTTT.

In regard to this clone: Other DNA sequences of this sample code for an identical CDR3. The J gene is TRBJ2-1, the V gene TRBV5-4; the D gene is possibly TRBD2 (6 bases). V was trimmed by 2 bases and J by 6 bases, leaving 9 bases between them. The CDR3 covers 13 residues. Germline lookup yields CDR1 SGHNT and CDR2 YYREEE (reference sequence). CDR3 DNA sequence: TGTGCCAGCAGCTTTGGGGGAGGCAATGAGCAGTTCTTC. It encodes CASSFGGGNEQFF.

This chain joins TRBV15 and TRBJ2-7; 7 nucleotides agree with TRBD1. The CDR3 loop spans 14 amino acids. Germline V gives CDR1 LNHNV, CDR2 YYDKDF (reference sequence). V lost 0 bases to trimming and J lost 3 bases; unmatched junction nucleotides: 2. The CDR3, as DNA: TGTGCCACCAGCAGAGAAAACAGGGGCTACGAGCAGTACTTC. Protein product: CATSRENRGYEQYF.

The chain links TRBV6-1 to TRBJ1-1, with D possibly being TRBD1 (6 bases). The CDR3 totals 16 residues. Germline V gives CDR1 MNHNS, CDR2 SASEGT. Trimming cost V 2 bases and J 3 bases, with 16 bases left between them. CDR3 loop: CASSEIQGLLDTEAFF. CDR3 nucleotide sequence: TGTGCCAGCAGTGAAATCCAGGGGCTTCTCGACACTGAAGCTTTCTTT.

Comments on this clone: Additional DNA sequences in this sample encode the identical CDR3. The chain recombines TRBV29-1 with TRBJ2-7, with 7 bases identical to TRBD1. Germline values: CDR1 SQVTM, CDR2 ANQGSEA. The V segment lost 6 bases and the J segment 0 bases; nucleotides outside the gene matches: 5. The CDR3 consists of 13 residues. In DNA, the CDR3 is TGCAGCGTCCGTGACAGGGCCTCCTACGAGCAGTACTTC. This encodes CSVRDRASYEQYF.

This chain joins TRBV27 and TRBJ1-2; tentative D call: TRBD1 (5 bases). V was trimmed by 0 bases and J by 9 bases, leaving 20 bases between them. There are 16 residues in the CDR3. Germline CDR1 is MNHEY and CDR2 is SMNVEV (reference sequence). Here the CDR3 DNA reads TGTGCCAGCAGTTTATCGGCCGGGGAGGGGATGGTTAGCTACACCTTC. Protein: CASSLSAGEGMVSYTF.

Written as DNA, the CDR3 is TGCGCCAGCAGCCCCGGACAGGGGTCCGGAAACACCATATATTTT. It is translated as CASSPGQGSGNTIYF. The chain links TRBV5-1 to TRBJ1-3, with TRBD1 matching over 9 bases. Germline CDR1 is SGHRS and CDR2 is YFSETQ. The CDR3 contains 15 residues. V dropped 4 bases and J dropped 4; count of bases not matched to a gene: 6. Variable domain in full (rest from reference TRBV5-1 and TRBJ1-3): KAGVTQTPRYLIKTRGQQVTLSCSPISGHRSVSWYQQTPGQGLQFLFEYFSETQRNKGNFPGRFSGRQFSNSRSEMNVSTLELGDSALYLCASSPGQGSGNTIYFGEGSWLTVV.

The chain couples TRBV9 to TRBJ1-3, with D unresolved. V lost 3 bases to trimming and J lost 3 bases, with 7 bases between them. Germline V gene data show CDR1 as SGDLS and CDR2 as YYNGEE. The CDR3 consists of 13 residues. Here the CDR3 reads CASSDSVGNTIYF. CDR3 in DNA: TGTGCCAGCAGCGACTCAGTTGGAAACACCATATATTTT.

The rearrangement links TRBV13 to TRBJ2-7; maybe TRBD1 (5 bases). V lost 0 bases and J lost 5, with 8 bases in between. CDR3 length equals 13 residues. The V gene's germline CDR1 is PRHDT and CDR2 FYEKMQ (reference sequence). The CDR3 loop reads CASSLGDSNEQYF. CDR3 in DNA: TGTGCCAGCAGCTTAGGAGACAGCAACGAGCAGTACTTC.

The CDR3 here is CASSAVQGPNEKLFF. CDR3 sequence (DNA): TGTGCCAGCAGTGCCGTCCAGGGTCCTAATGAAAAACTGTTTTTT. The gene calls are TRBV2 and TRBJ1-4; D may be TRBD1 (5 bases). Germline V gene data show CDR1 as SNHLY and CDR2 as FYNNEI. V was pared by 4 bases and J by 3 bases, with 12 bases between. The CDR3 runs 15 residues.

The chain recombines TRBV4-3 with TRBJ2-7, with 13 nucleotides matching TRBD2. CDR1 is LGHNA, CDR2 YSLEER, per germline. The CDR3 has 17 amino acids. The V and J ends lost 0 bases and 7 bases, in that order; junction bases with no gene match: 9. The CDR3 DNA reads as TGCGCCAGCAGCCAAGATCAAGGGGAGGGACTAGCGGGGGAGCAGTACTTC. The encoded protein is CASSQDQGEGLAGEQYF.

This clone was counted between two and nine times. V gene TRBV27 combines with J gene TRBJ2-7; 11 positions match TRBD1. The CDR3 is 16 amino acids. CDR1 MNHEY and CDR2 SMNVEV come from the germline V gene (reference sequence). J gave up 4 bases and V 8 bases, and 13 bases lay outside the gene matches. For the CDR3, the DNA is TGTGCCAGCTCTCTTTTGGGGGGACAGGGGGTGTACGAGCAGTACTTC. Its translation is CASSLLGGQGVYEQYF.

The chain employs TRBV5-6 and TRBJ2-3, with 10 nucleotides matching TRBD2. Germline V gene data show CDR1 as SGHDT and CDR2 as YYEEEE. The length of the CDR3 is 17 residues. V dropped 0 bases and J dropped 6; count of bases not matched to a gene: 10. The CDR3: CASSLVGLAGVLDTQYF. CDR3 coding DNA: TGTGCCAGCAGCTTGGTCGGTCTAGCGGGAGTGTTGGATACGCAGTATTTT.

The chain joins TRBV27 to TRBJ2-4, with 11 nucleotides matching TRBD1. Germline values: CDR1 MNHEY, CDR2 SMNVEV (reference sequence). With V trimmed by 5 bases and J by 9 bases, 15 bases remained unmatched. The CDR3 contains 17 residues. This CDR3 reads CASSLVDPGTGGSIQYF. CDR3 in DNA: TGTGCCAGCAGTCTGGTTGATCCCGGGACAGGGGGTAGCATTCAGTACTTC.

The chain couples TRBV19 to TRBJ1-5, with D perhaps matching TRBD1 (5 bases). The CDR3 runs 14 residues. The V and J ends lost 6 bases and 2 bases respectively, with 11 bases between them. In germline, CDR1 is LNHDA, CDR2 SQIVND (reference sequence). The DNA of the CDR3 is TGTGCCAGTAGGGACGACAGTCGCAATCAGCCCCAGCATTTT. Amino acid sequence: CASRDDSRNQPQHF.

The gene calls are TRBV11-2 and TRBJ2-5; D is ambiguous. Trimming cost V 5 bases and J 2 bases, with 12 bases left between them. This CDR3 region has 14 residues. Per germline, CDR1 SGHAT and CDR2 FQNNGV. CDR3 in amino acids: CASSPEVGQETQYF. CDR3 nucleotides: TGTGCCAGCAGCCCAGAGGTGGGGCAAGAGACCCAGTACTTC.

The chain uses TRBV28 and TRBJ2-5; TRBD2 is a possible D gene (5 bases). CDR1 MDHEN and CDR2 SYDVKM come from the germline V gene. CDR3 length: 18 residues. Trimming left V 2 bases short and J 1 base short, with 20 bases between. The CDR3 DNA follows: TGTGCCAGCAGTTTAGAAGGAAGGGCGGAGGCCCTCCAAGAGACCCAGTACTTC. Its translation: CASSLEGRAEALQETQYF.

DNA for the CDR3: TGTGCCAGCGGAGTGGGGGTGGCCAAAAACATTCAGTACTTC. Translating gives CASGVGVAKNIQYF. The chain joins TRBV27 to TRBJ2-4, with D perhaps TRBD1 or TRBD2 (5 bases each). The CDR3 is 14 residues long. Trimming removed 8 bases at V and 1 base at J, with 12 bases between. CDR1 MNHEY and CDR2 SMNVEV come from the germline V gene (reference sequence).